This entry concerns a single T cell receptor (beta chain). This CDR3 is built from 15 residues. CDR1 and CDR2 from the germline V gene are MDHEN and SYDVKM. The V segment lost 6 bases and the J segment 2 bases; nucleotides outside the gene matches: 7. Under the authors' procedure: Estimation of nucleated cell counts was performed using reference gene primer amplification. Sequenced by immunoSEQ multiplex PCR; TCRdb stores in-frame clones only, minus some. V and J calls and clone size are as listed in that table; D and trimming were resolved from the DNA. The sample consists of 150,000 to 200,000 clones, 81% of them appearing once. The data originate from a study of blood T cell repertoires in COVID-19. Across the whole study: Spain, Italy and the United States supplied samples that represented acute and convalescent COVID-19. T cells, B-cell-depleted T cells, or PBMCs provided the cDNA or gDNA that served as material.

The chain employs TRBV28 and TRBJ1-2; 9 bases are a match to TRBD1. The sequencing sample was made of peripheral blood. The clonotype originates from a man aged 55-75 years with active or convalescent COVID-19. CDR3 nucleotides: TGTGCCAGCAGATCCGCCGGGACAGGGAACTATGGCTACACCTTC. Protein sequence: CASRSAGTGNYGYTF.